This T cell receptor (beta chain) was captured by sequencing in a study of blood T cell repertoires in COVID-19. About the research overall: Acute and convalescent COVID-19 specimens originated in the United States, Italy and Spain. The analysed material was cDNA or gDNA that came from T cells, B-cell-depleted T cells, or PBMCs.

Original processing methods: Reference gene primer amplification in the assay estimated nucleated cell counts. Repertoires were generated with immunoSEQ multiplex PCR, while TCRdb's copy carries only in-frame clones and drops some. That table supplies the V and J calls and clone size; D and trimming were determined from the DNA. The sample holds about 80,000 clones, roughly 85% seen once. This clone was seen only a few times. Germline values: CDR1 LGHNA, CDR2 YSLEER. CDR3 size: 16 residues. V lost 5 bases and J 0 bases, leaving 14 bases between the germline ends. The material sequenced was peripheral blood. This receptor was obtained from an elderly woman with active or convalescent COVID-19. The chain uses TRBV4-3 and TRBJ1-3, with D unresolved. CDR3 DNA: TGCGCCAGCAGCTCGACACTGGCGTACTCTGGAAACACCATATATTTT. It is translated as CASSSTLAYSGNTIYF.